The 24 T cell receptor beta chains below come from one sample, sequenced in a study of glioma-infiltrating T cells. The iRepertoire nested amplicon-rescue multiplex PCR amplified TCR alpha and beta CDR3s from RNA. TCRdb reprocessed the multiplex PCR reads with MiXCR, giving one entry per CDR3 protein. The sample comprises approximately 120,000 distinct CDR3 sequences, 20% to 25% of which are singletons, and about 30% rests with the top ten. Sequences were obtained from glioma tissue, nonneoplastic brain tissue, or PBMCs (not recorded which). These receptors all stem from a human donor with low-grade glioma or glioblastoma, undergoing nonglioma brain surgery, or in good health (not recorded which).

Comment on this clonotype: This may arise from a read error, as a much more abundant clone is one base away. The chain is built from TRBV3-1 and TRBJ2-3; tentative D call: TRBD2 (6 bases). The CDR3 has 15 amino acids. Germline V gene sequence: CDR1 LGHDT, CDR2 YNNKEL (reference sequence). Trimming took 0 bases from V and 5 from J, leaving 12 bases between them. The DNA for the CDR3 is TGTGCCAGCAGCCAAGAGGAGGGCATCAAAGATACGCAGTATTTT. The encoded protein is CASSQEEGIKDTQYF.

In its sample, this clonotype was seen many times. J is TRBJ2-3 and V is TRBV2; tentative D call: TRBD1 (6 bases). The germline V gene encodes CDR1 SNHLY and CDR2 FYNNEI. The CDR3 extends over 13 amino acids. The V end lost 6 bases, the J end lost 6 bases, and 13 bases lay between the germline ends. CDR3 residues: CASRGTGSDTQYF. DNA for the CDR3: TGTGCCAGCAGGGGTACAGGGTCCGATACGCAGTATTTT.

The table lists this clonotype with many counts. CDR3: CASSGHRGNTEAFF. In DNA, the CDR3 is TGTGCCAGCAGCGGACACAGGGGGAACACTGAAGCTTTCTTT. The chain employs TRBV7-2 and TRBJ1-1, with 7 bases that match TRBD1. The V and J ends lost 5 bases and 1 base, in that order; junction bases with no gene match: 4. Germline loops: CDR1 SGHTA, CDR2 FQGNSA. The CDR3 sequence is 14 residues long. The full variable domain, in which reference TRBV7-2 and TRBJ1-1 provide the parts outside the CDR3, is GAGVSQSPSNKVTEKGKDVELRCDPISGHTALYWYRQSLGQGLEFLIYFQGNSAPDKSGLPSDRFSAERTGGSVSTLTIQRTQQEDSAVYLCASSGHRGNTEAFFGQGTRLTVV.

This clonotype is a singleton in its sample. It may be a read error: a sequence one base away is much more abundant. V and J are TRBV4-2 and TRBJ1-3; D gene unclear. Germline V CDR1 and CDR2: LGHNA, YNFKEQ. The CDR3 runs 14 residues. CDR3 sequence: CVSSQDGGGNTIYF. CDR3 sequence (DNA): TGTGTCAGCAGCCAAGATGGAGGGGGAAACACCATATATTTT.

This clonotype was seen at least ten times. The chain employs TRBV6-1 and TRBJ2-6; 10 bases are a match to TRBD2. V lost 5 bases, J lost 1 base, and 5 bases stayed unmatched. Germline-derived CDR1 and CDR2 are MNHNS and SASEGT. The CDR3 has 17 residues. The CDR3 sequence is CASSSISGGSGANVLTF. For the CDR3, the DNA is TGTGCCAGCAGTTCGATTAGCGGGGGGTCTGGGGCCAACGTCCTGACTTTC.

This clonotype was detected ten times or more. The chain carries TRBV19 and TRBJ2-1; 7 bases map to TRBD2. This CDR3 has 16 residues. Germline CDR1 reads LNHDA; CDR2 reads SQIVND (reference sequence). Trimming at V came to 0 bases and at J to 1 base, leaving 3 bases not matched to a gene. The CDR3 is CASSIEAGVSYNEQFF. The CDR3 bases are TGTGCCAGTAGTATAGAGGCGGGAGTATCCTACAATGAGCAGTTCTTC.

This clonotype was counted a few times. The chain employs TRBV19 and TRBJ1-5, with D perhaps matching TRBD1 (5 bases). The CDR3 sequence is 15 residues long. Germline V gene data show CDR1 as LNHDA and CDR2 as SQIVND (reference sequence). V was trimmed by 2 bases and J by 7 bases, leaving 15 bases between them. CDR3 coding DNA: TGTGCCAGTAGTATAACCCTGGCAGGGTGGCAGCCCCAGCATTTT. This encodes CASSITLAGWQPQHF.

A word on this clonotype: This may stem from a read error, because a much larger clone lies one nucleotide away. The V and J genes are TRBV5-1 and TRBJ2-3; 8 bases match TRBD1. The CDR3 runs to 14 residues. The junction had 9 bases not matched to a gene; V was cut back by 6 bases and J by 6 bases. The germline V gene encodes CDR1 SGHRS and CDR2 YFSETQ. CDR3 coding DNA: TGCGCCAGCACCCCCGGACAGGGAATGGATACGCAGTATTTT. As protein: CASTPGQGMDTQYF.

The chain links TRBV20-1 to TRBJ2-7; 10 bases align to TRBD2. The J segment lost 5 bases and the V segment lost 2 bases, leaving 6 bases of the junction unmatched. The CDR3 has 14 residues. CDR1 and CDR2 (germline): DFQATT, SNEGSKA (reference sequence). The chain's CDR3 is CSARSSGSTNEQYF. Written as DNA, the CDR3 is TGCAGTGCTAGATCTAGCGGGAGTACGAACGAGCAGTACTTC.

At least ten counts were recorded for this clonotype. The V gene is TRBV6-6, the J gene TRBJ2-2; TRBD1 is a possible D gene (6 bases). Germline values: CDR1 MNHNY, CDR2 SVGAGI (reference sequence). The CDR3 consists of 16 residues. The V gene lost 2 bases and the J gene lost 0 bases, with 10 bases spanning the gap. CDR3 bases: TGTGCCAGCAGTTACGCCAGGGGCGCGAACACCGGGGAGCTGTTTTTT. Protein product: CASSYARGANTGELFF.

This clonotype was observed many times. This sequence joins TRBV7-9 and TRBJ1-1, with D hard to call. This CDR3 region has 15 residues. The germline V gene has CDR1 SEHNR and CDR2 FQNEAQ (reference sequence). Between the trimmed V and J ends, which lost 5 bases and 3 bases, there was a span of 16 bases. DNA for the CDR3: TGTGCCAGCAGCAATCCGAGTGGCGCGGACACTGAAGCTTTCTTT. This codes for CASSNPSGADTEAFF.

This clonotype has more than one count but fewer than ten. V gene TRBV9 combines with J gene TRBJ1-1; no clear D. Per the germline V gene, CDR1 is SGDLS and CDR2 is YYNGEE. The CDR3 contains 13 residues. The V end was cut by 0 bases, the J end by 0 bases, with 3 bases between. CDR3 residues: CASSVDMNTEAFF. DNA for the CDR3: TGTGCCAGCAGCGTAGATATGAACACTGAAGCTTTCTTT.

This clonotype has at least ten counts. This chain links TRBV4-3 with TRBJ1-1; no clear D. The V end was cut by 0 bases, the J end by 3 bases, with 8 bases between. The CDR3 is 14 amino acids. Germline loops: CDR1 LGHNA, CDR2 YSLEER. The CDR3 reads CASSQEWEDTEAFF. CDR3 nucleotides: TGCGCCAGCAGCCAAGAGTGGGAAGACACTGAAGCTTTCTTT.

This clonotype was detected ten times or more. The rearrangement uses TRBV4-3 and TRBJ2-7; possible D gene TRBD1, 5 bases. V shed 0 bases and J shed 4 bases, with 13 bases lying between them. The CDR3 spans 15 residues. Germline V CDR1 and CDR2: LGHNA, YSLEER. The CDR3 region is CASSQDPGYRYEQYF. In nucleotides, the CDR3 is TGCGCCAGCAGCCAAGACCCAGGGTACAGGTACGAGCAGTACTTC.

Ten or more counts support this clonotype. This chain connects TRBV15 to TRBJ1-5; D gene ambiguous. The germline V gene has CDR1 LNHNV and CDR2 YYDKDF (reference sequence). Trimming took off 1 base at V and 0 bases at J, with 1 base between the two ends. The CDR3 contains 13 residues. The CDR3 is CATSRGSNQPQHF. CDR3 nucleotides: TGTGCCACCAGCAGAGGTAGCAATCAGCCCCAGCATTTT.

This clonotype qualifies as medium-sized. The chain couples TRBV20-1 to TRBJ2-3; 11 nucleotides line up with TRBD2. This CDR3 has 18 residues. Germline V gene sequence: CDR1 DFQATT, CDR2 SNEGSKA (reference sequence). Germline trimming cut 6 bases from V and 0 bases from J; bases unmatched to any gene: 14. CDR3 in amino acids: CSAEKGLAGGISTDTQYF. The CDR3 DNA is TGCAGTGCAGAAAAAGGACTAGCGGGTGGGATTAGCACAGATACGCAGTATTTT.

This clonotype was recorded at least ten times. This chain connects TRBV6-2 or TRBV6-3 to TRBJ2-3; the match to TRBD2 covers 8 bases. This CDR3 spans 19 amino acids. Looked up from germline, CDR1 is MNHEY and CDR2 is SVGEGT. V shed 0 bases, J shed 2 bases, and the junction held 13 bases outside the gene matches. CDR3 nucleotide sequence: TGTGCCAGCAGTTACTCGACTTCCTATGGCGGGGGGCCCACAGATACGCAGTATTTT. Residues: CASSYSTSYGGGPTDTQYF.

The chain links TRBV7-9 to TRBJ2-4; the D gene is possibly TRBD2 (5 bases). CDR3 length: 14 amino acids. Trimming cost V 3 bases and J 8 bases, with 14 bases left between them. CDR1 is SEHNR, CDR2 FQNEAQ, per germline (reference sequence). The CDR3 DNA reads as TGTGCCAGCAGCTTTCAGGACCGGCGGGACATTCAGTACTTC. It is translated as CASSFQDRRDIQYF. Full variable domain (outside the CDR3, taken from reference TRBV7-9 and TRBJ2-4): DTGVSQNPRHKITKRGQNVTFRCDPISEHNRLYWYRQTLGQGPEFLTYFQNEAQLEKSRLLSDRFSAERPKGSFSTLEIQRTEQGDSAMYLCASSFQDRRDIQYFGAGTRLSVL.

This clonotype was seen only a few times. The chain carries TRBV7-3 and TRBJ2-6; no firm D call. Germline V gene lookup returns CDR1 SGHTA and CDR2 FQGTGA. V was pared by 6 bases and J by 1 base, with 4 bases between. There are 13 residues in the CDR3. Written as DNA, the CDR3 is TGTGCCAGCAGTGCTTCTGGGGCCAACGTCCTGACTTTC. It specifies CASSASGANVLTF. Supplemented by reference TRBV7-3 and TRBJ2-6, the full variable domain reads GAGVSQTPSNKVTEKGKYVELRCDPISGHTALYWYRQSLGQGPEFLIYFQGTGAADDSGLPNDRFFAVRPEGSVSTLKIQRTERGDSAVYLCASSASGANVLTFGAGSRLTVL.

This clonotype has a handful of counts. V usage is TRBV29-1 and J usage is TRBJ1-3, with D unresolved. This CDR3 contains 13 residues. The V gene lost 6 bases and the J gene lost 0 bases, with 9 bases spanning the gap. Germline assignment: CDR1 SQVTM and CDR2 ANQGSEA. The CDR3 here is CSVYLNSGNTIYF. For the CDR3, the DNA is TGCAGCGTCTATCTGAACTCTGGAAACACCATATATTTT.

This clonotype showed up many times. The chain recombines TRBV2 with TRBJ2-7; D is perhaps TRBD2 (5 bases). V lost 2 bases and J lost 3, with 8 bases in between. CDR3 length: 13 residues. Germline V gene data show CDR1 as SNHLY and CDR2 as FYNNEI. DNA of the CDR3: TGTGCCAGCAGTGAACGGGATGTCTACGAGCAGTACTTC. Protein sequence: CASSERDVYEQYF.

This clonotype appeared many times. J is TRBJ2-7 and V is TRBV2; D is perhaps TRBD2 (6 bases). The CDR3 runs to 11 residues. Per germline, CDR1 SNHLY and CDR2 FYNNEI. V lost 7 bases and J 5 bases, leaving 9 bases between the germline ends. The CDR3 nucleotides read TGTGCCAGCACGGGGGACGACGAGCAGTACTTC. As protein: CASTGDDEQYF.

The CDR3 DNA follows: TGTGCCAGCAGTGAACCCGGACAGGGGATCGCTGAAGCTTTCTTT. Its protein is CASSEPGQGIAEAFF. This chain connects TRBV25-1 to TRBJ1-1, with 9 positions matching TRBD1. CDR1 and CDR2 from the germline V gene are MGHDK and SYGVNS. The CDR3 consists of 15 residues. Trimming took 2 bases from V and 6 from J; bases not matched to a gene: 7.

In its sample, this clonotype was seen a few times. A single base separates this from a much larger clone, so it may be a read error. V gene TRBV10-1 combines with J gene TRBJ1-5; TRBD1 is a possible D gene (5 bases). Matching the DNA end better, TRBJ2-3 makes the J call doubtful. This CDR3 is built from 13 residues. Germline V gene data show CDR1 as WNHNN and CDR2 as SYGVQD (reference sequence). The CDR3 nucleotides read TGCGCCAGCAGTGAAAAGGGGCAACAGCCCCAGTATTTT. It encodes CASSEKGQQPQYF.